This TCR beta chain is from a study of identical twins (dated by TCRdb to about 2016). About the study as a whole: TCR alpha and beta repertoires from monozygotic twins, unrelated adults of various ages and cord blood were deep-sequenced to test whether fetal clonotypes persist. To rule out contamination, replicate twin experiments were performed at different times with different library preparation protocols.

Via the germline V gene, CDR1 is SGHDT and CDR2 YYEEEE. From cysteine to phenylalanine, the CDR3 is 16 amino acids long. The sequence is cut down to CDR3 DNA, 48 bases in frame from base 1. Ends trimmed: V by 0 bases, J by 2 bases; bases unmatched to a gene: 5. On this clonotype: Its antigen remains unidentified. Base qualities are not provided; no much larger clone lies one nucleotide away.

Every donor in the study was a healthy Caucasian. Three unrelated non-twin adults were also sequenced: a male aged 18 to 30, a male aged 50 to 60 and a female aged 50 to 60. Miltenyi CD45RO+ enrichment and human naive T-cell isolation kits were used to isolate memory (CD45RO+) and naive T cells from PBMC. Study-wide conclusions, independent of this receptor: Zero-insertion analyses could be partly confounded by invariant T cells such as MAIT and iNKT, although diverse VJ usage argued against such confounding for most clonotypes. Out-of-frame TCR alpha sharing in monozygotic twins was systematically underestimated by recombination models, whereas sharing between unrelated individuals was in agreement with the recombination models. In beta out-of-frame sequences, excess twin sharing was weaker, because having fewer shared sequences lowered the signal-to-noise ratio. Out-of-frame TCR alpha sequences shared between twins showed an excess of low generation-probability sequences compared with coincidental sharing between unrelated individuals. Fewer insertions were carried by abundant cord blood beta clonotypes; a weaker similar trend was observed in young adult naive repertoires, while no such trend was observed in memory repertoires. Because the same donors could not be followed over many years, the conclusions depended on cross-sectional statistical analysis.

The library was produced with 5' RACE. These reads were obtained on an Illumina HiSeq 2000. Template switching added a universal primer binding site, and the final cDNA carried a unique molecular identifier that allowed TCR cDNA molecules to be counted accurately. Specific primers in the conserved constant-segment region were used to synthesize first-strand cDNA for TCR alpha and beta chains. To control for contamination, every cDNA library was double barcoded, receiving both a SMART-Mk sample barcode and Illumina barcodes. Two successive PCR steps introduced TruSeq adapter sequences along with Illumina sample barcodes. TCR alpha and beta cDNA libraries were sequenced on the Illumina HiSeq platform with custom primers. In the paper's pipeline: Raw reads were processed with MiGEC to extract unique molecular identifiers, and MiXCR was used to determine CDR3 positions. Recombination models were inferred per individual with the repgenHMM and IGoR tools using an EM algorithm. Shared clonotype analysis was performed with the tcR package in R, normalizing sharing by the product of cloneset sizes. To study raw recombination without the effects of thymic and clonal selection, out-of-frame nonproductive sequences were analyzed. TCRdb took the public reads, trimmed them with fastp at Q25, ran MiXCR for clone calling and kept in-frame beta chains. Each CDR3 protein gets just one entry, which takes the most common genes and DNA from the rows behind it. None of the V and J calls come from the authors' own analysis; TCRdb made them. A total of 420,000 or so distinct CDR3 sequences appear in this sample, less than 20% of them only once. More than 10% of the sample goes to the ten largest clones.

Material: naive T cells sorted from blood. The cell subset or site label, read with the paper, signifies: cells isolated with a human naive T-cell isolation kit. The chain is assembled from TRBV5-6 and TRBJ1-5, and TRBD1 matches 7 of the central bases. The source is a man aged 50 or older in good health. The sequenced DNA: TGTGCCAGCAGCTTGGCGTCAGGGGGTGGCAATCAGCCCCAGCATTTT. Its product reads: CASSLASGGGNQPQHF.